This T cell receptor beta chain emerged from a study of shared clonotypes between healthy human individuals. Data came from immunoSEQ multiplex PCR; TCRdb stores just in-frame clones and leaves some out. The sample yields about 2.2 million clones, more than 85% seen once. The germline V gene has CDR1 MGHDK and CDR2 SYGVNS. CDR3 length: 17 amino acids. V was clipped by 4 bases and J by 7 bases, with 23 bases between them. Terminally differentiated effector memory CD45RA+ cells were excluded by CCR7 positive selection of CD45RO-negative cells. None of the donors, who were healthy HIV-negative adults, had recently had acute infections or vaccinations.

This clonotype originated in a man younger than 35 in good health. Some clones in this sample may be carry-over from other donors' samples. Sequenced material: naive CD8+ T cells from PBMCs. The chain uses TRBV25-1 and TRBJ1-5; maybe TRBD1 (5 bases). In nucleotides, the CDR3 is TGTGCCAGCAGTGCTTCCCGGGGGAAGAGGGGATGGCAGCCCCAGCATTTT. Residues: CASSASRGKRGWQPQHF.